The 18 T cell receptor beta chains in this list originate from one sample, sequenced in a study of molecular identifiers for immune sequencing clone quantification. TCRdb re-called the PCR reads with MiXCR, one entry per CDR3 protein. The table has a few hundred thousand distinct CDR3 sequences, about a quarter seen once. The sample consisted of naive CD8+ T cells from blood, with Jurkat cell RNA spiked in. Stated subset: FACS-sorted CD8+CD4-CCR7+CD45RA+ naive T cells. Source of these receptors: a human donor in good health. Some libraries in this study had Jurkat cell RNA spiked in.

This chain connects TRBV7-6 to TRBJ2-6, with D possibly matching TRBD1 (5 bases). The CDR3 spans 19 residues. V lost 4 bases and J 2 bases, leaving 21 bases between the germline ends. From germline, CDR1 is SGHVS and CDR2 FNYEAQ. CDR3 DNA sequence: TGTGCCAGCAGCTCAAGGGGAACCAGGGAATCGGCTGGGGCCAACGTCCTGACTTTC. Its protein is CASSSRGTRESAGANVLTF.

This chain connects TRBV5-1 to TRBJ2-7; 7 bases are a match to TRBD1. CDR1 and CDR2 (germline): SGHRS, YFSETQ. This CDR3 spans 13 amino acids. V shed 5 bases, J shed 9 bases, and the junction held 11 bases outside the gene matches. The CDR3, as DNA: TGCGCCAGCAGTAGGTCAGGGCCAGGGGGGCAGTACTTC. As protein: CASSRSGPGGQYF.

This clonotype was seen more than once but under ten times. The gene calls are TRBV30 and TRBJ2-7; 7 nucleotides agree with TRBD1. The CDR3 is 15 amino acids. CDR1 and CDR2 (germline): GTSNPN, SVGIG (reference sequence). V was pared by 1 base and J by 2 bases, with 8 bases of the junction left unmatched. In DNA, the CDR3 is TGTGCCTGGAGTGCCCAGGACAGGATAACCTACGAGCAGTACTTC. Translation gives CAWSAQDRITYEQYF.

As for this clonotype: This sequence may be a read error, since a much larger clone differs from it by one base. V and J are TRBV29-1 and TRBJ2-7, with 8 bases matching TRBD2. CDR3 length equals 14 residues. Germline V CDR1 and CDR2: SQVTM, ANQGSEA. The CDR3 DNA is TGCAGCGTTGAGTCTAGCGGGTCCTCCCACGAGCAGTACTTC. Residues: CSVESSGSSHEQYF.

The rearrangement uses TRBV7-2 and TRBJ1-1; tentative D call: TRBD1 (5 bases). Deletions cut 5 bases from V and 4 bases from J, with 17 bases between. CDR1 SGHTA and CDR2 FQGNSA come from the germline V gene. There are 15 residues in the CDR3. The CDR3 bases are TGTGCCAGCAGCGACCTCAGGGATTTTACCACTGAAGCTTTCTTT. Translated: CASSDLRDFTTEAFF.

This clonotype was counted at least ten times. CDR3 bases: TGCAGTGCTAGAGGGCCGGTGGATAATGAAAAACTGTTTTTT. It specifies CSARGPVDNEKLFF. The rearrangement joins TRBV20-1 to TRBJ1-4; D is unresolved. The V end lost 1 base, the J end lost 4 bases, and 10 bases lay between the germline ends. Germline CDR1 is DFQATT and CDR2 is SNEGSKA (reference sequence). CDR3 length: 14 amino acids.

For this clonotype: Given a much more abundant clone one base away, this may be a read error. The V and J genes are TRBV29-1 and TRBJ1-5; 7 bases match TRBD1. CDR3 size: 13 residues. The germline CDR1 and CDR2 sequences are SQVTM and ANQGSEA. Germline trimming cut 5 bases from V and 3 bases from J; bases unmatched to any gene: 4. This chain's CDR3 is CSVQGDTNQPQHF. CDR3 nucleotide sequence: TGCAGCGTTCAGGGGGATACCAATCAGCCCCAGCATTTT.

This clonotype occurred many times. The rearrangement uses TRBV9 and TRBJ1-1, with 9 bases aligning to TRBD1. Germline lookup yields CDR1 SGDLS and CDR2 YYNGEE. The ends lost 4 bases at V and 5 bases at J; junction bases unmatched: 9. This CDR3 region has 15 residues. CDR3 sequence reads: CASSPGQGLKTEAFF. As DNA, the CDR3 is TGTGCCAGCAGCCCCGGACAGGGGTTAAAGACTGAAGCTTTCTTT.

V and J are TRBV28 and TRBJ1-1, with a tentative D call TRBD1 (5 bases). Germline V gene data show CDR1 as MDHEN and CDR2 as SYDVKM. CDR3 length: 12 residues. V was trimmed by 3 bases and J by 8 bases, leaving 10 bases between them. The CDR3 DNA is TGTGCCAGCAGTTTTAGGGGACCGGAAGCTTTCTTT. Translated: CASSFRGPEAFF.

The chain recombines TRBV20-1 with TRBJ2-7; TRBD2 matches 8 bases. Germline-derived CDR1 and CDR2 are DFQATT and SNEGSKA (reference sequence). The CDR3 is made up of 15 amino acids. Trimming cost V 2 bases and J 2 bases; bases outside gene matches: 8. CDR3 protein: CSARSIAGFTYEQYF. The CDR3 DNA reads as TGCAGTGCTAGATCAATAGCGGGATTCACCTACGAGCAGTACTTC.

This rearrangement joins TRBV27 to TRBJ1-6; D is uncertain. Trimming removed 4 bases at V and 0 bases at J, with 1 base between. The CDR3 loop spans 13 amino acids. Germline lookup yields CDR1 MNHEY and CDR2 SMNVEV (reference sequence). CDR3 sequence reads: CASSSSYNSPLHF. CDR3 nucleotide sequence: TGTGCCAGCAGTTCCTCCTATAATTCACCCCTCCACTTT.

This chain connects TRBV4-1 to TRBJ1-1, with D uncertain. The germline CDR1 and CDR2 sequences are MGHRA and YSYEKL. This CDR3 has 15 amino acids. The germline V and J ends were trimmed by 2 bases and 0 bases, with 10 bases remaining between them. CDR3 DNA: TGCGCCAGCAGCCAATTACGGACCTTGAACACTGAAGCTTTCTTT. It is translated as CASSQLRTLNTEAFF.

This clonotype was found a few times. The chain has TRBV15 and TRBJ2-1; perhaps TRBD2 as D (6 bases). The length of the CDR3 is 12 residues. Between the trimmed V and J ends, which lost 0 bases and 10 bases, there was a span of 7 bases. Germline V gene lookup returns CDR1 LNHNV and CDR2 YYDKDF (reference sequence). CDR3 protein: CATSRDLAEQFF. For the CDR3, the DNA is TGTGCCACCAGCAGAGATCTAGCGGAGCAGTTCTTC. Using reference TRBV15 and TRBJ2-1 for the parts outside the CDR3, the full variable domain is DAMVIQNPRYQVTQFGKPVTLSCSQTLNHNVMYWYQQKSSQAPKLLFHYYDKDFNNEADTPDNFQSRRPNTSFCFLDIRSPGLGDTAMYLCATSRDLAEQFFGPGTRLTVL.

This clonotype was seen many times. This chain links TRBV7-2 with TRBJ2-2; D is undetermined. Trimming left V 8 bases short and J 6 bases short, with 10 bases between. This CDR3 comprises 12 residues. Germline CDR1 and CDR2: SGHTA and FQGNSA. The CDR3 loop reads CASGSFSGELFF. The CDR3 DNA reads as TGTGCCAGCGGTAGCTTCTCCGGGGAGCTGTTTTTT.

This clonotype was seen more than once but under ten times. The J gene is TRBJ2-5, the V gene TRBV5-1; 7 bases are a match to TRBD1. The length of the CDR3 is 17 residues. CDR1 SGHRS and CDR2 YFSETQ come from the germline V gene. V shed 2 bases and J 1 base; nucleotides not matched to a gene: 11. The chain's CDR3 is CASSLQTMGTVQETQYF. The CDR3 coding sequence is TGCGCCAGCAGCTTACAAACCATGGGGACAGTCCAAGAGACCCAGTACTTC.

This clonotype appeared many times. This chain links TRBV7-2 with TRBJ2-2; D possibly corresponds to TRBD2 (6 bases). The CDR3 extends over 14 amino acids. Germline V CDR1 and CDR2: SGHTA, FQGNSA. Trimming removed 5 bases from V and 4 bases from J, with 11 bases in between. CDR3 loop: CASSPLGGTGELFF. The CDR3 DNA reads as TGTGCCAGCAGCCCCCTCGGGGGCACCGGGGAGCTGTTTTTT.

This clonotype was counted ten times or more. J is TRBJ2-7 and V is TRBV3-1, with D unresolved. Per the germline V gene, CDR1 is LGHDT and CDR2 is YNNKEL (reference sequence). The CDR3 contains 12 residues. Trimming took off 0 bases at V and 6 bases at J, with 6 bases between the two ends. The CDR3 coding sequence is TGTGCCAGCAGCCAAGAAAGTGGCGAGCAGTACTTC. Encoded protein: CASSQESGEQYF.

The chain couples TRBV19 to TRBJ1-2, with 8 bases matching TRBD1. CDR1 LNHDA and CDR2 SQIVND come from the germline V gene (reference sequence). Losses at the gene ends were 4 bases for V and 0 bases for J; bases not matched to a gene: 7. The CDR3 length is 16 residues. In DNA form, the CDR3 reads TGTGCCAGTAGTACTTGGACAGGGAATGCTAACTATGGCTACACCTTC. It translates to CASSTWTGNANYGYTF. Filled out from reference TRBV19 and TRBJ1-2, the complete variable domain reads DGGITQSPKYLFRKEGQNVTLSCEQNLNHDAMYWYRQDPGQGLRLIYYSQIVNDFQKGDIAEGYSVSREKKESFPLTVTSAQKNPTAFYLCASSTWTGNANYGYTFGSGTRLTVV.